Below, one T cell receptor (beta chain) is given with its context. Method: immunoSEQ multiplex PCR; TCRdb's copy keeps in-frame clones and lacks some. The sample records some 70,000 clones, approximately 86% being singletons. The data belong to a study of OX40 agonist ivuxolimab in advanced cancers. Study at large: Ivuxolimab doses were 0.01, 0.1, 0.3, 1.5, 3 or 10 mg/kg every 2 weeks.

This CDR3 spans 13 amino acids. Germline V gene lookup returns CDR1 SGHAT and CDR2 FQNNGV. Trimming cost V 5 bases and J 7 bases, with 14 bases left between them. The TCR originated in an adult with an advanced solid tumor such as melanoma, head and neck, liver or kidney cancer. The sequenced sample was CD4+ or CD8+ T cells sorted from blood, obtained in a trial of the OX40 agonist ivuxolimab. The genes are TRBV11-2 and TRBJ1-2; D gene ambiguous. Here the CDR3 DNA reads TGTGCCAGCAGCCCAACCTACGGAATTGGCTACACCTTC. Translating gives CASSPTYGIGYTF.